This T cell receptor (beta chain) is from a study of T cells expressing NK-cell markers. On the study more broadly: It was sorted CD3+CD56+NKG2C+, CD3+CD56+NKG2C- and CD3+CD56-NKG2C+ T cells that supplied the TCR beta repertoires. Study-level points and caveats: Dominant NKG2C+ clonotypes accounted for 1.0-7.0% of CD8+ T cells in six donors.

Each CDR3 protein gets one entry in TCRdb, which reprocessed the 5' RACE reads and gives no DNA. This sample's clone table lists some 500,000 distinct CDR3 sequences. Note on this clonotype: Antigen: not known.

The CDR3 extends over 13 amino acids. From germline, CDR1 is PRHDT and CDR2 FYEKMQ (reference sequence). The chain employs TRBV13 and TRBJ2-5; TCRdb lists TRBD1, though no DNA is available to test this call. Sequencing input: blood T cells: a sorted CD56 or NKG2C T cell subset, CD4+ or CD8+ T cells, or bulk PBMC T cells (not recorded which). The sequence was obtained from a woman in her fifties or sixties in good health. CDR3 sequence reads: CASSFDSKETQYF. Combining the CDR3 with reference TRBV13 and TRBJ2-5 gives the whole variable domain AAGVIQSPRHLIKEKRETATLKCYPIPRHDTVYWYQQGPGQDPQFLISFYEKMQSDKGSIPDRFSAQQFSDYHSELNMSSLELGDSALYFCASSFDSKETQYFGPGTRLLVL.